This T cell receptor (beta chain) was observed in a study of control samples from healthy donors and cancer patients. Produced via immunoSEQ multiplex PCR; TCRdb's table is partial and in-frame only. Among 90,000 to 140,000 clones listed, 83% were seen once. V dropped 0 bases and J dropped 7 bases, with 13 bases sitting between them. The germline gives CDR1 LGHDT, CDR2 YNNKEL (reference sequence). This CDR3 comprises 15 residues. The sequencing input was blood. This receptor was taken from a woman in her fifties or sixties in good health. The V and J genes are TRBV3-1 (or the pseudogene TRBV3-2) and TRBJ2-1; D ambiguous. CDR3 coding DNA: TGTGCCAGCAGCCAAGATCTCCAGCGAGTGAATGAGCAGTTCTTC. As protein: CASSQDLQRVNEQFF.